This T cell receptor (beta chain) emerged from a study of cytomegalovirus exposure and HLA in healthy donors. Regarding the study as a whole: Rates of TCR association differed by HLA locus in a later analysis, with DRB1 highest and HLA-C lowest. When the data were analyzed later, several of the most significant clusters appeared to be linked to common viral pathogens.

In the PCR, 60 Vbeta and 13 Jbeta primers were used. Only in-frame clones appear in the TCRdb table, and some are missing; sequencing was by immunoSEQ multiplex PCR. The repertoire table contains tens of thousands of clones. Every donor was a healthy person donating bone marrow. The germline V gene has CDR1 SGHRS and CDR2 YFSETQ. Germline trimming cut 3 bases from V and 2 bases from J; bases unmatched to any gene: 7. The CDR3 length is 16 residues. In regard to this clone: Its antigen is still unknown.

This rearrangement joins TRBV5-1 to TRBJ2-3; TRBD2 matches at 9 bases. Input material: PBMCs. The TCR sequence derives from a male donor in good health and CMV-seronegative. As DNA, the CDR3 is TGCGCCAGCAGCTCCATACTAGCGGGCACCACAGATACGCAGTATTTT. Its translation: CASSSILAGTTDTQYF.